The 5 T cell receptor beta chains in this list originate from one sample, sequenced in a study of Graves' ophthalmopathy and Graves' hyperthyroidism. RNA transcripts served as template for amplifying TCR beta CDR3 sequences. A first-round RT-PCR used HTBI primers, followed by a second-round multiplex PCR. TCRdb called the multiplex PCR reads again in MiXCR, with one record for every CDR3 protein. The sample holds about 740,000 distinct CDR3 sequences, 40% seen once. Material: peripheral blood. These receptors were collected from an adult man with Graves' ophthalmopathy.

The sample holds many counts of this clonotype. The V and J genes are TRBV2 and TRBJ1-1, with D tentatively TRBD1 (6 bases). Germline lookup yields CDR1 SNHLY and CDR2 FYNNEI. The CDR3 loop spans 13 amino acids. Trimming took off 7 bases at V and 3 bases at J, with 12 bases between the two ends. The chain's CDR3 is CASTLRGDTEAFF. CDR3 DNA sequence: TGTGCCAGCACCCTGAGGGGGGACACTGAAGCTTTCTTT.

In its sample, this clonotype was seen many times. This chain links TRBV11-2 with TRBJ1-1; D is undetermined. Looked up from germline, CDR1 is SGHAT and CDR2 is FQNNGV. The CDR3 consists of 14 residues. V dropped 6 bases and J dropped 0 bases, with 11 bases sitting between them. CDR3 sequence: CASRLTALNTEAFF. The CDR3 region has the DNA TGTGCCAGCAGGTTAACAGCGTTGAACACTGAAGCTTTCTTT.

This clonotype occurred a few times. The rearrangement uses TRBV6-5 and TRBJ2-5, with D hard to call. The germline V gene has CDR1 MNHEY and CDR2 SVGAGI. The V end was cut by 2 bases, the J end by 2 bases, with 9 bases between. There are 14 residues in the CDR3. The CDR3 region is CASSYQTSQETQYF. The CDR3 nucleotides are TGTGCCAGCAGTTACCAAACGTCTCAAGAGACCCAGTACTTC.

The chain recombines TRBV9 with TRBJ1-1; D ambiguous. Germline values: CDR1 SGDLS, CDR2 YYNGEE. This CDR3 region has 12 residues. Trimming removed 2 bases at V and 1 base at J, with 3 bases between. CDR3 protein: CASSVKNTEAFF. The CDR3 DNA reads TGTGCCAGCAGCGTTAAGAACACTGAAGCTTTCTTT.

This clonotype turned up a few times. The rearrangement uses TRBV20-1 and TRBJ2-7, with D possibly matching TRBD1 (6 bases). There are 13 residues in the CDR3. Germline CDR1 and CDR2: DFQATT and SNEGSKA (reference sequence). V lost 0 bases to trimming and J lost 2 bases, with 8 bases between them. The CDR3, as DNA: TGCAGTGCTAGAGATTGGACAGCCTACGAGCAGTACTTC. It is translated as CSARDWTAYEQYF.